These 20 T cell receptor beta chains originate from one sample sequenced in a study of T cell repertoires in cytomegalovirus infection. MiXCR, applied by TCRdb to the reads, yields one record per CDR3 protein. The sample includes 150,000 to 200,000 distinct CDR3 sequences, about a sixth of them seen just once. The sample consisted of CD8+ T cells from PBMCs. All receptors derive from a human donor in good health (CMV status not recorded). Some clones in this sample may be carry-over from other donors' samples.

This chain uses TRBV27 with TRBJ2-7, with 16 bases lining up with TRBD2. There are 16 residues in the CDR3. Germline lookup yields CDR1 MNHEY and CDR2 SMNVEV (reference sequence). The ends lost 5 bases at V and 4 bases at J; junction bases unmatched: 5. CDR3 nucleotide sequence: TGTGCCAGCAGTCACCAGGGACTAGCGGGAGGGTACGAGCAGTACTTC. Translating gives CASSHQGLAGGYEQYF.

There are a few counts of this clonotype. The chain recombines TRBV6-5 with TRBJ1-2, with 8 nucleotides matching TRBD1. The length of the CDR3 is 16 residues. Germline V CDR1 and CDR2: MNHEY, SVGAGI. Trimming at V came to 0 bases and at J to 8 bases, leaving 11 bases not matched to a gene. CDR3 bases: TGTGCCAGCAGTTACTCGATAGCAGGGGGCCCCAAGGGCTACACCTTC. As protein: CASSYSIAGGPKGYTF.

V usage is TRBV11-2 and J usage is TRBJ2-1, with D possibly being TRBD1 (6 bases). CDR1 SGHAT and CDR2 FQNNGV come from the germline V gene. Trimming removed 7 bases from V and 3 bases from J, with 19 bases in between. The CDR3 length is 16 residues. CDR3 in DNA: TGTGCCAGCACCTATATGCCCCAGGGGAGCTACAATGAGCAGTTCTTC. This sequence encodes CASTYMPQGSYNEQFF. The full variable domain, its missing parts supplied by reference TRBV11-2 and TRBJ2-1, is EAGVAQSPRYKIIEKRQSVAFWCNPISGHATLYWYQQILGQGPKLLIQFQNNGVVDDSQLPKDRFSAERLKGVDSTLKIQPAKLEDSAVYLCASTYMPQGSYNEQFFGPGTRLTVL.

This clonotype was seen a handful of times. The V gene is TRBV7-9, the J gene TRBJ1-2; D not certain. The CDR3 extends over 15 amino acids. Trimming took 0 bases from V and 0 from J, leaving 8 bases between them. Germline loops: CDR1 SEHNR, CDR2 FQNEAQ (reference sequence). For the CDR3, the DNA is TGTGCCAGCAGCTTAGCAGCAGGAGCTAACTATGGCTACACCTTC. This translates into CASSLAAGANYGYTF.

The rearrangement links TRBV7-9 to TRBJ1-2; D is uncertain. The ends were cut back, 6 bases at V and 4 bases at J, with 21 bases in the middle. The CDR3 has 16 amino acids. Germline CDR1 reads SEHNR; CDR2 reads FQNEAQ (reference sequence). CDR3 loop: CASRTSDGAGGYGYTF. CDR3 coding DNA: TGTGCCAGCAGGACCTCGGACGGAGCGGGAGGCTATGGCTACACCTTC.

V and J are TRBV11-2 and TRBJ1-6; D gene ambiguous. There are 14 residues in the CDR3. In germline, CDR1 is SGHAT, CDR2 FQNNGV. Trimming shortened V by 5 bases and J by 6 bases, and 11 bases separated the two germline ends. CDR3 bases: TGTGCCAGCAGCCCCCGGGAGGGTAATTCACCCCTCCACTTT. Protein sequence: CASSPREGNSPLHF.

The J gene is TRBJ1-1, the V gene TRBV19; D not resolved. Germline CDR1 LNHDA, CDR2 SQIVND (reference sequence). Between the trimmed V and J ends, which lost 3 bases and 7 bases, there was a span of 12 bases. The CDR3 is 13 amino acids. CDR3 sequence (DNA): TGTGCCAGTAGTATCGCCCCACTGGGTGAAGCTTTCTTT. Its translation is CASSIAPLGEAFF.

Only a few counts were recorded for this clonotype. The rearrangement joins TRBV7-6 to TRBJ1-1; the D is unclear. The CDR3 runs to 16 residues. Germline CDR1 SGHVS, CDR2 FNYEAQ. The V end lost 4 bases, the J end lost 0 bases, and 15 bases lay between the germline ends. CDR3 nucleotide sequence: TGTGCCAGCAGCTCGAGTAGGGCAGACCTGAACACTGAAGCTTTCTTT. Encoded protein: CASSSSRADLNTEAFF.

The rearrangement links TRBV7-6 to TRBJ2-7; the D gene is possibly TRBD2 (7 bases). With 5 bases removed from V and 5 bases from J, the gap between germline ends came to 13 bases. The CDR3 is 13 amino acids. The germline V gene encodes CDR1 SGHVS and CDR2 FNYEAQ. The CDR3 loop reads CASSRGGLDEQYF. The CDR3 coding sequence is TGTGCCAGCAGCAGGGGGGGGTTGGACGAGCAGTACTTC. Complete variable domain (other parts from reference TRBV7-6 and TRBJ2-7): GAGVSQSPRYKVTKRGQDVALRCDPISGHVSLYWYRQALGQGPEFLTYFNYEAQQDKSGLPNDRFSAERPEGSISTLTIQRTEQRDSAMYRCASSRGGLDEQYFGPGTRLTVT.

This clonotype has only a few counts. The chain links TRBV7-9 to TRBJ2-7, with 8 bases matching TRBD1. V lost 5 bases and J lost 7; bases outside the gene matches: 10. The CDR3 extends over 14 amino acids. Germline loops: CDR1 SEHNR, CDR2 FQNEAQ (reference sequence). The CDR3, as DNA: TGTGCCAGCAGCCCCGACAGGGGTAATGGAGAGCAGTACTTC. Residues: CASSPDRGNGEQYF.

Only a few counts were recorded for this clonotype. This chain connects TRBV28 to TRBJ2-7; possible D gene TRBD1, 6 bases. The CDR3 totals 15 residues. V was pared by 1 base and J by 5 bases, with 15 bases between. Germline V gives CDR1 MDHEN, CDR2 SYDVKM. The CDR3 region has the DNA TGTGCCAGCAGTTTATTGGGGCAGGGGAGCGACGAGCAGTACTTC. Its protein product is CASSLLGQGSDEQYF.

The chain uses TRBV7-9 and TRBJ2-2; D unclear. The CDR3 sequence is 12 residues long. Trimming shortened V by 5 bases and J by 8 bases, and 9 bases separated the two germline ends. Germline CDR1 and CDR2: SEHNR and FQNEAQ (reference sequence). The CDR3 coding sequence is TGTGCCAGCAGCCCTTATCCGGGGGAGCTGTTTTTT. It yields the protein CASSPYPGELFF.

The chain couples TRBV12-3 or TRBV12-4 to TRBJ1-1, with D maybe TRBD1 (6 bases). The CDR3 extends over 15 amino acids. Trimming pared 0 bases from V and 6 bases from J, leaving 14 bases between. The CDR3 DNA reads TGTGCCAGCAGTTTAGCTAGGACAGATAGTGCTGAAGCTTTCTTT. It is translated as CASSLARTDSAEAFF.

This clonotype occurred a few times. DNA for the CDR3: TGTGCCAGCAGCCCCCCCGGGAGCTTTGGGTCACCCCTCCACTTT. Amino acid sequence: CASSPPGSFGSPLHF. The chain combines TRBV14 with TRBJ1-6; D call uncertain. The CDR3 is 15 residues long. From germline, CDR1 is SGHDN and CDR2 FVKESK. Trimming took 4 bases from V and 10 from J, leaving 17 bases between them.

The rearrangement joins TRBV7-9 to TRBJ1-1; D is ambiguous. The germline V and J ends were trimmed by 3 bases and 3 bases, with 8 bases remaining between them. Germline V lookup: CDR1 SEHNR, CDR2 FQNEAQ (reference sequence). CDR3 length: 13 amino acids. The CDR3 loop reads CASSFPGDTEAFF. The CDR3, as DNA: TGTGCCAGCAGCTTTCCCGGGGACACTGAAGCTTTCTTT. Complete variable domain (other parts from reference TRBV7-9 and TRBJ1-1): DTGVSQNPRHKITKRGQNVTFRCDPISEHNRLYWYRQTLGQGPEFLTYFQNEAQLEKSRLLSDRFSAERPKGSFSTLEIQRTEQGDSAMYLCASSFPGDTEAFFGQGTRLTVV.

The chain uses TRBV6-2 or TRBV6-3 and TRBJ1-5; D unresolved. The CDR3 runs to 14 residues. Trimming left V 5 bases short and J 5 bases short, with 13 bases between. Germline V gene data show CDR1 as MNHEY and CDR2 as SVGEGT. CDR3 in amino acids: CASSQVFRDQPQHF. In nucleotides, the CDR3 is TGTGCCAGCAGTCAGGTGTTTCGGGATCAGCCCCAGCATTTT.

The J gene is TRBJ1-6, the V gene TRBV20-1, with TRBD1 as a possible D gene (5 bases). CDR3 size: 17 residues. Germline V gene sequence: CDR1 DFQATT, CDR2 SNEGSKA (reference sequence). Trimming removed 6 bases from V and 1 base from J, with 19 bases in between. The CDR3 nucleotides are TGCAGTGCCCCCCCGGGCAGGGAGTTTTCCTATAATTCACCCCTCCACTTT. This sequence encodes CSAPPGREFSYNSPLHF.

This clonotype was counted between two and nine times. The CDR3, as DNA: TGTGCCAGCAGCTCGCGGGAGCAGTTCTTC. Amino acids: CASSSREQFF. The gene calls are TRBV7-4 and TRBJ2-1, with D unresolved. Per the germline V gene, CDR1 is SGHVT and CDR2 is SQSDAQ. The length of the CDR3 is 10 residues. Between the trimmed V and J ends, which lost 4 bases and 10 bases, there was a span of 5 bases.

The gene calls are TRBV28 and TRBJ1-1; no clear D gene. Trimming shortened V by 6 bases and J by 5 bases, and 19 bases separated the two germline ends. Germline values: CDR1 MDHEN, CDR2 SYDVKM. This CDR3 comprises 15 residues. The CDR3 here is CASSFPPGFGTEAFF. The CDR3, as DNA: TGTGCCAGCAGCTTTCCCCCCGGTTTCGGGACTGAAGCTTTCTTT.

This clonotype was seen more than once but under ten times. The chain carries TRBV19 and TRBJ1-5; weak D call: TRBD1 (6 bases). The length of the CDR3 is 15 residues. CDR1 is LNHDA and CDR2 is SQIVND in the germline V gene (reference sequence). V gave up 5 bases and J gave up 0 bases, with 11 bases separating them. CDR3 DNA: TGTGCCAGTAGTTGGACAGCCCGTAGCAATCAGCCCCAGCATTTT. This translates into CASSWTARSNQPQHF.